Listed below are T cell receptor beta chains from one sample, sequenced in a study of blood T cell repertoires in COVID-19. The data were produced by immunoSEQ multiplex PCR, yet TCRdb's version contains in-frame clones alone and is incomplete. The sample holds about 210,000 clones, roughly 81% seen once. Input material: peripheral blood. Every receptor here comes from a woman aged 45 to 65 with active or convalescent COVID-19. The CDR3 runs from the conserved cysteine through the conserved F or W. D genes are given only for firm matches. A row's size may be missing; if present it is once, few, many or a size class.

size	V	J	D	CDR3	DNA
-	TRBV27	TRBJ2-1	TRBD2	CASRTVAGRAHNEQFF	TGTGCCAGCAGAACGGTAGCGGGGAGGGCCCACAATGAGCAGTTCTTC
-	TRBV28	TRBJ1-3	-	CASTPSGGGSGNTIYF	TGTGCCAGCACTCCCTCGGGGGGCGGATCTGGAAACACCATATATTTT
-	TRBV10-3	TRBJ2-1	-	CATGGPANEQFF	TGTGCCACCGGAGGCCCGGCCAATGAGCAGTTCTTC
-	TRBV5-4	TRBJ1-1	-	CASSGDSGNTEAFF	TGTGCCAGCAGCGGGGACTCGGGGAACACTGAAGCTTTCTTT
-	TRBV5-1	TRBJ2-5	TRBD1	CASSRQGAEETQYF	TGCGCCAGCAGCAGACAGGGGGCCGAAGAGACCCAGTACTTC
-	TRBV27	TRBJ2-3	TRBD2	CASSLDTGLAGVVDTQYF	TGTGCCAGCAGTCTAGACACGGGACTAGCGGGAGTCGTGGATACGCAGTATTTT
-	TRBV6-5	TRBJ1-3	-	CASSSPSRLSGNTIYF	TGTGCCAGCAGTTCCCCATCTAGACTCTCTGGAAACACCATATATTTT
-	TRBV11-2	TRBJ1-2	TRBD1	CASSPGQGYGYTF	TGTGCCAGCAGCCCCGGACAGGGCTATGGCTACACCTTC
once	TRBV3-1/TRBV3-2	TRBJ2-5	-	CASSQDGRGQETQYF	TGTGCCAGCAGCCAAGATGGGCGGGGACAAGAGACCCAGTACTTC
-	TRBV28	TRBJ2-1	-	CASSEYNEQFF	TGTGCCAGCAGCGAGTACAATGAGCAGTTCTTC
-	TRBV12-5	TRBJ2-5	TRBD2	CASGLGLAGFQETQYF	TGTGCTAGTGGCCTCGGACTAGCGGGCTTTCAAGAGACCCAGTACTTC
once	TRBV29-1	TRBJ2-1	-	CSVPTSTESSYNEQFF	TGCAGCGTCCCGACGTCGACAGAAAGCTCCTACAATGAGCAGTTCTTC
-	TRBV10-3	TRBJ2-3	TRBD2	CAISESGLAGDTDTQYF	TGTGCCATCAGTGAGTCGGGACTAGCGGGGGACACAGATACGCAGTATTTT
-	TRBV19	TRBJ1-2	-	CASSIPGTPNYGYTF	TGTGCCAGTAGTATCCCTGGGACACCTAACTATGGCTACACCTTC
-	TRBV11-2	TRBJ2-2	-	CASSSGGSSTGELFF	TGTGCCAGCAGCTCGGGGGGCTCGAGCACCGGGGAGCTGTTTTTT
-	TRBV2	TRBJ1-2	-	CASSERTAFYGYTF	TGTGCCAGCAGTGAGCGGACTGCTTTCTATGGCTACACCTTC
-	TRBV27	TRBJ1-2	TRBD1	CASSPGDRVSIGYTF	TGTGCCAGCAGTCCTGGGGACAGGGTGTCAATTGGCTACACCTTC
-	TRBV7-3	TRBJ1-2	-	CASSFEDYYGYTF	TGTGCCAGCAGCTTTGAGGACTACTATGGCTACACCTTC
-	TRBV18	TRBJ2-5	-	CASSEKETQYF	TGTGCCAGCTCAGAGAAAGAGACCCAGTACTTC
-	TRBV28	TRBJ1-4	-	CASSKTRGLFF	TGTGCCAGCAGCAAAACACGAGGGCTGTTTTTT
few	TRBV9	TRBJ2-2	-	CASSVNSGNTGELFF	TGTGCCAGCAGCGTAAATAGCGGGAACACCGGGGAGCTGTTTTTT
-	TRBV28	TRBJ1-1	TRBD1	CASSLLPGQGARTEAFF	TGTGCCAGCAGTCTACTCCCGGGACAGGGGGCGCGCACTGAAGCTTTCTTT
-	TRBV12-3/TRBV12-4	TRBJ1-4	-	CASTRVGMELFF	TGTGCCAGCACCCGGGTCGGGATGGAACTGTTTTTT
-	TRBV30	TRBJ2-1	-	CAWSNNEQFF	TGTGCCTGGAGCAACAATGAGCAGTTCTTC
-	TRBV27	TRBJ1-2	-	CASSSLEVGYGYTF	TGTGCCAGCAGTTCCCTGGAGGTTGGGTATGGCTACACCTTC
few	TRBV5-5	TRBJ2-5	-	CASSSDRGTQYF	TGTGCCAGCAGCTCCGATAGGGGTACCCAGTACTTC
-	TRBV28	TRBJ1-1	-	CASSLVARGNTEAFF	TGTGCCAGCAGTTTAGTGGCTCGGGGGAACACTGAAGCTTTCTTT
-	TRBV24-1	TRBJ2-1	TRBD2	CATSVEGLAPEQFF	TGTGCCACCAGTGTCGAGGGACTAGCGCCTGAGCAGTTCTTC
-	TRBV19	TRBJ1-5	TRBD1	CASSFWTGRNQPQHF	TGTGCCAGTAGTTTTTGGACAGGGAGGAATCAGCCCCAGCATTTT
-	TRBV5-6	TRBJ2-2	TRBD2	CASSGGLAGAFNTGELFF	TGTGCCAGCAGCGGGGGACTAGCGGGAGCATTTAACACCGGGGAGCTGTTTTTT
-	TRBV7-9	TRBJ1-1	TRBD1	CASSPGGATSEAFF	TGTGCCAGCAGCCCAGGGGGCGCAACATCTGAAGCTTTCTTT
-	TRBV19	TRBJ2-1	-	CASSPRGGSSENEQFF	TGTGCCAGTAGCCCAAGGGGGGGAAGCTCAGAGAACGAGCAGTTCTTC
-	TRBV5-1	TRBJ1-4	TRBD1	CASSLQGSEKLFF	TGCGCCAGCAGCTTACAGGGGTCTGAAAAACTGTTTTTT
once	TRBV6-6	TRBJ1-5	-	CASSYSMMWGPPDF	TGTGCCAGCAGTTACTCGATGATGTGGGGCCCCCCGGATTTT
-	TRBV7-2	TRBJ1-1	-	CASSLARTATREAFF	TGTGCCAGCAGCTTGGCTAGGACAGCCACCCGTGAAGCTTTCTTT
-	TRBV5-3	TRBJ1-5	-	CARSLEGANQPQHF	TGTGCCAGAAGCTTGGAAGGGGCTAATCAGCCCCAGCATTTT
-	TRBV7-9	TRBJ1-6	-	CATPGNPSSYNSPLHF	TGTGCCACCCCAGGGAACCCGAGCTCCTATAATTCACCCCTCCACTTT
-	TRBV5-6	TRBJ2-1	TRBD2	CASSSGLVGQFF	TGTGCCAGCAGCTCGGGACTAGTAGGGCAGTTCTTC
-	TRBV5-5	TRBJ2-3	TRBD2	CASSQGEGLWDTQYF	TGTGCCAGCAGCCAAGGGGAGGGGCTATGGGATACGCAGTATTTT
few	TRBV29-1	TRBJ1-1	TRBD1	CSVRTGDTEAFF	TGCAGCGTTCGGACAGGGGACACTGAAGCTTTCTTT
-	TRBV6-4	TRBJ2-3	-	CASSAGGDTDTQYF	TGTGCCAGCAGTGCCGGCGGGGACACAGATACGCAGTATTTT
-	TRBV7-2	TRBJ2-2	-	CASSLVPVGSGELFF	TGTGCCAGCAGCTTAGTCCCGGTCGGGTCCGGGGAGCTGTTTTTT
-	TRBV6-6	TRBJ1-2	-	CASSTGSDYGYTF	TGTGCCAGCAGCACCGGGTCTGACTATGGCTACACCTTC